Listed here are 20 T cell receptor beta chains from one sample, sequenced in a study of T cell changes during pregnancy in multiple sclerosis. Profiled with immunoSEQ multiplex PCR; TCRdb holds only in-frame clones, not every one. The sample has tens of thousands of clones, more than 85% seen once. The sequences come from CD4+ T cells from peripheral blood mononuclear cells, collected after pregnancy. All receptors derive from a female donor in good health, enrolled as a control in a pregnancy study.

CDR3 protein: CASSDQGPGNTIYF. CDR3 sequence (DNA): TGTGCCAGCAGTGACCAGGGCCCTGGAAACACCATATATTTT. The chain recombines TRBV2 with TRBJ1-3, with D perhaps matching TRBD1 (5 bases). In germline, CDR1 is SNHLY, CDR2 FYNNEI. There are 14 residues in the CDR3. V lost 3 bases to trimming and J lost 2 bases, with 8 bases between them.

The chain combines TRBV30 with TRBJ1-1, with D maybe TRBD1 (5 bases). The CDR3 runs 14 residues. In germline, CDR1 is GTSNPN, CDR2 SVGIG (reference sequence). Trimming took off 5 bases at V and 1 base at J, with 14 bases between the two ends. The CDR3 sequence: CAWGSQGSNTEAFF. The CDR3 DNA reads TGTGCCTGGGGATCCCAGGGATCGAACACTGAAGCTTTCTTT.

The CDR3 here is CASSPLGRMDTGELFF. CDR3 bases: TGTGCCAGCAGCCCGCTCGGGAGGATGGACACCGGGGAGCTGTTTTTT. This sequence joins TRBV13 and TRBJ2-2, with TRBD2 identical over 7 bases. Trimming at V came to 5 bases and at J to 3 bases, leaving 9 bases not matched to a gene. The CDR3 is 16 amino acids. The germline V gene encodes CDR1 PRHDT and CDR2 FYEKMQ (reference sequence).

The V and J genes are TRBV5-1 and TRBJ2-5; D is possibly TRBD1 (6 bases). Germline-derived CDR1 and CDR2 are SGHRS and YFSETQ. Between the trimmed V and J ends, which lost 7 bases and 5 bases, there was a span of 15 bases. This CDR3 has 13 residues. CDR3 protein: CASGGVNGETQYF. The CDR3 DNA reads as TGCGCCAGCGGGGGCGTCAATGGGGAGACCCAGTACTTC.

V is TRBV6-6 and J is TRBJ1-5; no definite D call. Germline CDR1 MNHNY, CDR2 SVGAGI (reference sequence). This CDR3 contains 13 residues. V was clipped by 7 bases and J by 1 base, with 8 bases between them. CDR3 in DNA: TGTGCCAGCACCGCGGGGAGCAATCAGCCCCAGCATTTT. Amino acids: CASTAGSNQPQHF.

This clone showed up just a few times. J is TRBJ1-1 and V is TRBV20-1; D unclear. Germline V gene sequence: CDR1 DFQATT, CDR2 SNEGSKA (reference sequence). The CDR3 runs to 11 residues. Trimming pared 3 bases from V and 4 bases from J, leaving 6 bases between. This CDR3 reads CSASFLTEAFF. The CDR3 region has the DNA TGCAGTGCTAGTTTTCTCACTGAAGCTTTCTTT.

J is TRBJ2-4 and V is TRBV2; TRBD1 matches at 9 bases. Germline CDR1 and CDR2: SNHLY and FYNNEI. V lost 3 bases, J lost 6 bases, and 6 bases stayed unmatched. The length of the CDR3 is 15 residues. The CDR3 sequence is CASSELQGASNIQYF. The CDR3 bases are TGTGCCAGCAGTGAGTTACAGGGGGCGTCAAACATTCAGTACTTC.

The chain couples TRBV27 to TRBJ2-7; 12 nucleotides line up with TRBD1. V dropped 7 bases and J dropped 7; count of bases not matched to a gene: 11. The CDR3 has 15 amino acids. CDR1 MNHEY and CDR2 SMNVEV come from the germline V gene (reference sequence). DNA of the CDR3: TGTGCCAGCAAGGGACAGGGGGCCCAATTGGGGGAGCAGTACTTC. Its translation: CASKGQGAQLGEQYF.

This CDR3 is CACTGFVTDTQYF. CDR3 in DNA: TGTGCCTGTACAGGGTTTGTCACAGATACGCAGTATTTT. This chain connects TRBV6-1 to TRBJ2-3, with D perhaps matching TRBD1 (6 bases). The ends were cut back, 11 bases at V and 2 bases at J, with 14 bases in the middle. Germline V CDR1 and CDR2: MNHNS, SASEGT. The CDR3 is 13 residues long.

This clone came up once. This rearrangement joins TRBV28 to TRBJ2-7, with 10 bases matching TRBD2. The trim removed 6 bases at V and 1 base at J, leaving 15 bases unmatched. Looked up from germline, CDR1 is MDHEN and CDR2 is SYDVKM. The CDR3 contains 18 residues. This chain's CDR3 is CASRARTSSGSLSYEQYF. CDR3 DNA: TGTGCCAGCAGGGCCCGGACTTCTAGCGGGAGTTTGTCCTACGAGCAGTACTTC.

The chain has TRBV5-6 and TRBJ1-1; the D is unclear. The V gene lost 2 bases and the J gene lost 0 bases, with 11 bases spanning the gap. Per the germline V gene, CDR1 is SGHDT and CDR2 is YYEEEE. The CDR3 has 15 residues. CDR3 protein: CASSLKTLLNTEAFF. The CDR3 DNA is TGTGCCAGCAGCTTAAAGACTCTACTGAACACTGAAGCTTTCTTT.

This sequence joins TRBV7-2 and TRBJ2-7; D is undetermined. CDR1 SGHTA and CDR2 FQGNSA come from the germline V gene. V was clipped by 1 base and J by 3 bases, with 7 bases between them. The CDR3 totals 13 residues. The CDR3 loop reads CASSLGYGYEQYF. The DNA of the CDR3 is TGTGCCAGCAGCTTAGGCTACGGCTACGAGCAGTACTTC.

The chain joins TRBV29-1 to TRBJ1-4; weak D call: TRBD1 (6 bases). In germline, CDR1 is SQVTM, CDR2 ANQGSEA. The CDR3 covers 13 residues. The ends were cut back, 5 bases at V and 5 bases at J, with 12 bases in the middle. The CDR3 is CSVKQGPNEKLFF. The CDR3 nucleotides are TGCAGCGTTAAACAGGGCCCCAATGAAAAACTGTTTTTT.

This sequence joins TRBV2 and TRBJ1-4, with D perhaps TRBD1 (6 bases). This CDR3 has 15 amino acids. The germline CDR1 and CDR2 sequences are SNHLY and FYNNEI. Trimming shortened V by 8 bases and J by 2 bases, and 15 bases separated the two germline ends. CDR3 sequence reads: CASSYGTPTNEKLFF. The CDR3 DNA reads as TGTGCCAGCTCTTACGGGACACCCACTAATGAAAAACTGTTTTTT.

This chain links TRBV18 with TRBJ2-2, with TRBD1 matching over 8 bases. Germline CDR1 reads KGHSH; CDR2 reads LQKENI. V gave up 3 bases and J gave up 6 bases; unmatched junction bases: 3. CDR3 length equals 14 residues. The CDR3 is CASSPKQGAGELFF. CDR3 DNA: TGTGCCAGCTCACCGAAACAGGGGGCCGGGGAGCTGTTTTTT.

CDR3 loop: CASSPLGLYEKLFF. The CDR3 coding sequence is TGTGCCAGCAGCCCTCTGGGCTTGTATGAAAAACTGTTTTTT. V gene TRBV14 combines with J gene TRBJ1-4; D ambiguous. This CDR3 has 14 amino acids. CDR1 is SGHDN, CDR2 FVKESK, per germline. V lost 4 bases and J 6 bases, leaving 12 bases between the germline ends.

As DNA, the CDR3 is TGTGCCACCCCCCTGCCTTCGACAGGGTCATATGGTCAGCCCCAGCATTTT. Encoded protein: CATPLPSTGSYGQPQHF. The J gene is TRBJ1-5, the V gene TRBV28; TRBD1 agrees at 7 bases. CDR1 and CDR2 from the germline V gene are MDHEN and SYDVKM. This CDR3 has 17 residues. The junction had 21 bases not matched to a gene; V was cut back by 10 bases and J by 6 bases.

The CDR3 here is CASSPDRDNLYGYTF. In DNA form, the CDR3 reads TGTGCCAGCAGCCCGGACAGGGACAACCTCTATGGCTACACCTTC. V and J are TRBV7-2 and TRBJ1-2; TRBD1 matches 8 bases. The CDR3 spans 15 residues. Germline V CDR1 and CDR2: SGHTA, FQGNSA. J gave up 4 bases and V 5 bases, and 9 bases lay outside the gene matches.

The CDR3 reads CASSPTGLAYNEQFF. The DNA of the CDR3 is TGTGCCAGCAGTCCAACGGGACTAGCCTACAATGAGCAGTTCTTC. The chain links TRBV28 to TRBJ2-1; 8 bases line up with TRBD2. The CDR3 runs to 15 residues. The J segment lost 2 bases and the V segment lost 5 bases, leaving 5 bases of the junction unmatched. From germline, CDR1 is MDHEN and CDR2 SYDVKM.

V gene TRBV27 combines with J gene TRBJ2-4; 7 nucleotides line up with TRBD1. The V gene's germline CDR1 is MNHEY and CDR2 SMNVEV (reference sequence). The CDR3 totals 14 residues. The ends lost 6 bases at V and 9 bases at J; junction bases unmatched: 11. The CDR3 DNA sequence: TGTGCCAGCAGGGAACAGGGGATGCTAGGCATTCAGTACTTC. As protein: CASREQGMLGIQYF.